One and the same sample provided the 7 T cell receptor beta chains below, sequenced in a study of blood T cells in healthy people across ages. Using a J-beta primer mix together with a sample-barcoded 5' primer, a second PCR was run for about 7 to 12 cycles. TCRdb re-called the 5' RACE reads with MiXCR, one entry per CDR3 protein. This table has approximately 900,000 distinct CDR3 sequences, under 35% appearing once. These records were also assigned to another study, of T cells of mothers and their children.

Sample: blood. The receptors shown here come from a woman between 35 and 50 years old in good health.

This clonotype was picked up many times. The gene calls are TRBV29-1 and TRBJ2-5, with D perhaps TRBD1 or TRBD2 (5 bases each). Germline V gene lookup returns CDR1 SQVTM and CDR2 ANQGSEA. Deletions cut 6 bases from V and 5 bases from J, with 16 bases between. The CDR3 spans 13 residues. Here the CDR3 reads CSVRKSWGETQYF. The CDR3 bases are TGCAGCGTGCGAAAATCGTGGGGGGAGACCCAGTACTTC. Using reference TRBV29-1 and TRBJ2-5 for the parts outside the CDR3, the full variable domain is SAVISQKPSRDICQRGTSLTIQCQVDSQVTMMFWYRQQPGQSLTLIATANQGSEATYESGFVIDKFPISRPNLTFSTLTVSNMSPEDSSIYLCSVRKSWGETQYFGPGTRLLVL.

This clonotype was counted at least ten times. The chain recombines TRBV20-1 with TRBJ1-5; 8 bases are shared with TRBD1. The CDR3 consists of 16 residues. Germline CDR1 reads DFQATT; CDR2 reads SNEGSKA (reference sequence). With 3 bases clipped from V and 2 bases from J, the junction kept 9 bases outside the gene matches. The CDR3 sequence is CSARSQGGLGNQPQHF. CDR3 coding DNA: TGCAGTGCTAGGTCACAGGGGGGTCTGGGCAATCAGCCCCAGCATTTT.

The J gene is TRBJ2-7, the V gene TRBV25-1; possible D gene TRBD1, 6 bases. Per the germline V gene, CDR1 is MGHDK and CDR2 is SYGVNS. V lost 1 base, J lost 0 bases, and 16 bases lay in between. The CDR3 consists of 17 residues. The CDR3 region is CASSELTAGAVSYEQYF. In nucleotides, the CDR3 is TGTGCCAGCAGTGAATTAACGGCAGGGGCTGTCTCCTACGAGCAGTACTTC.

This clonotype is a singleton in its sample. This may come from a read error, since a much larger clone is one base off. The rearrangement links TRBV28 to TRBJ2-7; no firm D call. There are 14 residues in the CDR3. Germline values: CDR1 MDHEN, CDR2 SYDVKM. Trimming removed 8 bases from V and 2 bases from J, with 16 bases in between. CDR3 nucleotide sequence: TGTGCCAGCCTTGGCACCCACCCTCCCTACGAGCAGTACTTC. It encodes CASLGTHPPYEQYF.

In its sample, this clonotype was seen many times. CDR3: CATSREWPGLREKLFF. CDR3 bases: TGTGCCACCAGCAGAGAATGGCCAGGACTTCGTGAAAAACTGTTTTTT. The J gene is TRBJ1-4, the V gene TRBV15; no reliable D call. This CDR3 comprises 16 residues. Trimming took off 0 bases at V and 7 bases at J, with 15 bases between the two ends. Germline CDR1 LNHNV, CDR2 YYDKDF (reference sequence).

The V and J genes are TRBV5-6 and TRBJ1-6, with a weak D call TRBD1 (6 bases). This CDR3 has 16 residues. The germline CDR1 and CDR2 sequences are SGHDT and YYEEEE. Trimming left V 4 bases short and J 9 bases short, with 20 bases between. CDR3 nucleotide sequence: TGTGCCAGCAGCGAGCTCGGAGGGGGTAAGGGTTCACCCCTCCACTTT. It is translated as CASSELGGGKGSPLHF.

Many counts were recorded for this clonotype. V and J are TRBV5-1 and TRBJ2-5, with a tentative D call TRBD2 (7 bases). The CDR3 runs 13 residues. With 0 bases removed from V and 5 bases from J, the gap between germline ends came to 8 bases. Germline V lookup: CDR1 SGHRS, CDR2 YFSETQ. DNA of the CDR3: TGCGCCAGCAGCTTGGAGGGGGGGGAGACCCAGTACTTC. Amino acids: CASSLEGGETQYF.